What follows describes a single T cell receptor beta chain. The antigen it recognizes is unknown. Nothing much larger sits one base from this clone, and base qualities are not available. The CDR3 goes from the cysteine to the phenylalanine over 15 residues. The retained sequence is limited to the CDR3, 45 bases, with the frame set at the first base. Cut back by 0 bases and 6 bases, the V and J ends lie 12 bases apart. From the germline V gene (reference sequence), CDR1 is MNHNY and CDR2 is SVGAGI. TCR CDR3 regions were amplified from genomic DNA by multiplex PCR using the deep immunoSEQ assay. Genomic DNA extracted from each cell subset was distributed evenly over all wells of several immunoSEQ 96-well plates, and each plate served as one replicate. For sorted subsets, approximately 0.2 ug of genomic DNA, equivalent to roughly 33,000 T cell genomes, went into each replicate PCR. Purified libraries were quantified with a Qubit 3.0 fluorometer, sized on a Bioanalyzer 2100, and re-quantified with the KAPA Library Quantification kit. Every immunoSEQ 96-well plate was sequenced on a dedicated single-read 150-cycle Illumina NextSeq 550 flow cell. In the authors' own workflow: Because the immunoSEQ output included only junctional sequences and no quality scores, the filtering could not be the same as the filtering used for full-length reads. To assign V/J genes and CDR3, sequences were annotated using PyIR, a Python wrapper for IgBLAST v1.9, with IMGT germline references. Reads were filtered out if the reads had weak V/J assignments (E-value above 1e-6), no CDR3, stop codons, out-of-frame junctions, or ambiguous translated residues. V3J clonotypes were defined as sequences sharing an identical inferred V gene, J gene, and CDR3 amino acid sequence. To compute the percentage overlap between repertoires, the number of shared unique clonotypes was divided by the size of the smaller repertoire. Repertoire richness was assessed with RTK rarefaction, the Chao1 estimator, and Recon v2.1 estimates of unobserved clonotypes. OLGA was used to compute generation probabilities for all TCRbeta clonotypes that the gDNA method yielded from a few donors. TCRdb stores this immuneACCESS table with in-frame sequences only. Part of the clones is absent; in the studies checked, under half of the shortfall reflects unresolved V genes, and no reason is known for the rest. The V and J calls and clone size were taken over from that table, and D and trimming were inferred from the DNA. Here the sample has a few hundred thousand clones; about 96% occur a single time. Together, the top ten hold roughly 0.05% of the sample.

The donors were healthy, HIV-negative adults with no recently reported acute infections or vaccinations. Every donor was a Caucasian adult living in Nashville, Tennessee, USA. CD4+ T cells were enriched by magnetic negative selection; naive cells were then positively selected on CD45RA, and the negative fraction formed the memory subset. Blood was collected by leukapheresis, and PBMCs were isolated by Ficoll-Histopaque density gradient centrifugation and then cryopreserved in liquid nitrogen vapor phase. Analytical flow cytometry was used to check the purity and quantity of every magnetically sorted T cell population. Genomic DNA was isolated from every sorted fraction and measured by UV absorbance on a Nanodrop 2000c. The sample belongs to a study of shared clonotypes between healthy human individuals (dated by TCRdb to about 2020). Context from the whole study: A couple of women and three men aged 18 to 49 years were included in the cohort. Between about 0.9 and 9 billion PBMCs per donor were obtained by leukapheresis. Per donor, three plates each were used for CD4 naive and CD4 memory, two for CD8 naive, and one for CD8 memory. Libraries were prepared and TCR repertoires were sequenced by different laboratories using diverse techniques, in order to increase sequencing depth and limit assay-specific biases. The study deeply sequenced blood TCR repertoires of several healthy adults to estimate repertoire size and the extent of clonotype sharing between individuals.

Overall study results and their limits: Only blood was sampled, and tissue TCR repertoires likely differ from those in blood. Because the study included a small number of donors, the genetic and exposure-history diversity represented was limited. Higher generation probabilities were observed for clonotypes shared by all four sorted-subset donors than for non-shared clonotypes. About 5% of naive CD4, 3% to 3.5% of naive CD8, approximately 2.2% of memory CD4, and around 0.4% of memory CD8 clonotypes were shared across a handful of donors. Incomplete sequencing was indicated by rarefaction of sorted-subset datasets, despite the large sequencing depth. Naive subsets generally had larger estimated clonotype richness than memory subsets did. Pairwise subsampling indicated that sequencing depth was expected to affect the degree of clonotype sharing among donors.

Specimen: naive CD4+ T cells sorted from blood. Interpreted using the paper, the cell subset or site label stands for: CD45RA+ positively selected. The sequence was collected from a woman in her thirties in good health. Recombination connected TRBV6-6 to TRBJ2-1; confidence is insufficient to name the D gene. This receptor carries the CDR3 CASSYSRLWGNEQFF. The DNA sequence is TGTGCCAGCAGTTACTCGAGGCTTTGGGGCAATGAGCAGTTCTTC.